These 25 T cell receptor beta chains came from one sample sequenced in a study of blood T cells in healthy people across ages (dated by TCRdb to the mid-2010s). Libraries were made using 5' RACE. Instrument on record: Illumina HiSeq 2500. The second PCR ran for roughly 7 to 12 cycles and used a J-beta primer mix along with a sample-barcoded 5' primer. TCRdb reanalyzed the raw reads on its own, using fastp at Q25 for trimming and MiXCR for clone calling, and kept in-frame beta chains. Identical CDR3 proteins give one entry, which carries the most common genes and DNA. The sample contains 700,000 or so distinct CDR3 sequences, approximately 40% of them found a single time. The biggest ten clones account for about 32% of the sample. The sample comprised blood. The receptors were gathered from a man at least 80 years old in good health.

This clonotype was observed a handful of times. The chain links TRBV6-2 or TRBV6-3 to TRBJ2-1, with 10 bases lining up with TRBD2. This CDR3 contains 15 residues. The junction had 4 bases not matched to a gene; V was cut back by 5 bases and J by 3 bases. CDR1 is MNHEY and CDR2 is SVGEGT in the germline V gene. CDR3: CASSTSGGVYNEQFF. The CDR3 DNA reads TGTGCCAGCAGTACCAGCGGGGGGGTCTACAATGAGCAGTTCTTC.

The chain joins TRBV5-3 to TRBJ2-1, with a tentative D call TRBD1 (5 bases). TRBV5-3 is noted as an ORF with a role that remains uncertain. This CDR3 region has 16 residues. Trimming stripped 0 bases from V and 9 bases from J, with 19 bases between. The CDR3 reads CARSLGGIGLWCEQFF. CDR3 sequence (DNA): TGTGCCAGAAGCTTGGGGGGCATAGGGCTTTGGTGTGAGCAGTTCTTC.

A single count supports this clonotype. The chain is built from TRBV24-1 and TRBJ2-3, with TRBD1 as a possible D gene (5 bases). V dropped 4 bases and J dropped 1 base, with 11 bases sitting between them. The germline V gene has CDR1 KGHDR and CDR2 SFDVKD. The CDR3 runs to 15 residues. CDR3 protein: CATSDPRQRTDTQYF. DNA for the CDR3: TGTGCCACCAGTGACCCCAGACAGCGCACAGATACGCAGTATTTT.

The V and J genes are TRBV9 and TRBJ2-1, with TRBD1 as a possible D gene (6 bases). V was shortened by 3 bases and J by 2 bases, with 15 bases between the two germline ends. Germline CDR1 is SGDLS and CDR2 is YYNGEE. This CDR3 region has 16 residues. The CDR3 nucleotides are TGTGCCAGCAGCGAATTAGCAGGACAGACCTACAATGAGCAGTTCTTC. Translating gives CASSELAGQTYNEQFF.

The chain employs TRBV6-1 and TRBJ1-1; tentative D call: TRBD1 (6 bases). Germline V CDR1 and CDR2: MNHNS, SASEGT. This CDR3 contains 15 residues. V dropped 5 bases and J dropped 5 bases, with 18 bases sitting between them. The CDR3 sequence is CASSINRDILTEAFF. CDR3 in DNA: TGTGCCAGCAGTATTAACCGGGACATTCTAACTGAAGCTTTCTTT.

The V call is TRBV7-3, the J call TRBJ2-1, with 8 bases fitting TRBD2. There are 15 residues in the CDR3. The germline gives CDR1 SGHTA, CDR2 FQGTGA. V dropped 3 bases and J dropped 7; count of bases not matched to a gene: 8. Here the CDR3 reads CASSFVSGSLNEQFF. The DNA of the CDR3 is TGTGCCAGCAGCTTTGTAAGCGGGAGCTTGAATGAGCAGTTCTTC.

This clonotype appeared a few times. The chain is built from TRBV4-3 and TRBJ1-5; D remains unclear. The CDR3 runs 17 residues. Germline lookup yields CDR1 LGHNA and CDR2 YSLEER. Trimming stripped 0 bases from V and 3 bases from J, with 15 bases between. This CDR3 reads CASSQDRRQVNNQPQHF. The CDR3 bases are TGCGCCAGCAGCCAAGATCGCAGGCAGGTGAACAATCAGCCCCAGCATTTT.

This clonotype came up a few times. The chain is built from TRBV3-1 and TRBJ2-5; D is unresolved. This CDR3 has 15 amino acids. Trimming shortened V by 0 bases and J by 1 base, and 9 bases separated the two germline ends. The germline V gene encodes CDR1 LGHDT and CDR2 YNNKEL (reference sequence). DNA for the CDR3: TGTGCCAGCAGCCAAGATTTGGGCTCCCAAGAGACCCAGTACTTC. This codes for CASSQDLGSQETQYF.

The J gene is TRBJ2-7, the V gene TRBV27; 11 nucleotides align to TRBD1. Germline V lookup: CDR1 MNHEY, CDR2 SMNVEV (reference sequence). The CDR3 sequence is 15 residues long. V trimming: 4 bases; J trimming: 5 bases; junction bases outside the gene matches: 7. CDR3 sequence reads: CASSSPGQGVHEQYF. DNA of the CDR3: TGTGCCAGCAGTTCACCGGGACAGGGGGTCCACGAGCAGTACTTC.

The chain uses TRBV29-1 and TRBJ2-7; tentative D call: TRBD2 (6 bases). V shed 5 bases and J shed 6 bases, with 17 bases lying between them. In germline, CDR1 is SQVTM, CDR2 ANQGSEA. The CDR3 runs 13 residues. For the CDR3, the DNA is TGCAGCGTTTCTGAGGGGCGGGGTGGCGAGCAGTACTTC. Translating it yields CSVSEGRGGEQYF.

This rearrangement joins TRBV11-3 to TRBJ2-3; 13 bases are a match to TRBD2. V lost 5 bases to trimming and J lost 0 bases; unmatched junction nucleotides: 8. Germline loops: CDR1 SGHNT, CDR2 YENEEA. The CDR3 runs to 18 residues. CDR3 amino acids: CASSQPGLAGPSTDTQYF. DNA of the CDR3: TGTGCCAGCAGCCAACCGGGACTAGCGGGACCGAGCACAGATACGCAGTATTTT.

This sequence joins TRBV6-4 and TRBJ1-5; no reliable D call. The V end was cut by 6 bases, the J end by 6 bases, with 12 bases between. Per germline, CDR1 MRHNA and CDR2 SNTAGT. The CDR3 runs to 13 residues. DNA for the CDR3: TGTGCCAGCAGCCCCGACGTAAGTCAGCCCCAGCATTTT. Protein: CASSPDVSQPQHF.

This clonotype was found once. The junction shows a germline mismatch at one end, possibly a read error. V and J are TRBV4-1 and TRBJ2-7, with 7 bases identical to TRBD1. The CDR3 sequence is 14 residues long. CDR1 and CDR2 from the germline V gene are MGHRA and YSYEKL. Here the CDR3 reads CAGSQTGQFYEQYF. The CDR3 nucleotides read TGCGCCGGCAGCCAGACGGGACAGTTCTACGAGCAGTACTTC.

The chain has TRBV5-6 and TRBJ2-3; 9 nucleotides agree with TRBD2. V dropped 6 bases and J dropped 1; count of bases not matched to a gene: 6. There are 15 residues in the CDR3. Germline lookup yields CDR1 SGHDT and CDR2 YYEEEE. CDR3 bases: TGTGCCAGCACCGCGGGGGGGAGGCGCACAGATACGCAGTATTTT. Its translation: CASTAGGRRTDTQYF.

The V call is TRBV28, the J call TRBJ1-2; D is unresolved. V was clipped by 6 bases and J by 5 bases, with 7 bases between them. Germline-derived CDR1 and CDR2 are MDHEN and SYDVKM. The CDR3 sequence is 11 residues long. CDR3 residues: CASSQQYGYTF. The CDR3 region has the DNA TGTGCCAGCAGCCAACAGTATGGCTACACCTTC.

The rearrangement uses TRBV20-1 and TRBJ1-6; D is unresolved. The CDR3 is 14 amino acids. The germline V and J ends were trimmed by 4 bases and 1 base, with 8 bases remaining between them. The germline V gene encodes CDR1 DFQATT and CDR2 SNEGSKA (reference sequence). CDR3 sequence: CSATRESYNSPLHF. The CDR3 DNA follows: TGCAGTGCTACTAGGGAATCCTATAATTCACCCCTCCACTTT.

Many counts were recorded for this clonotype. This chain joins TRBV18 and TRBJ2-4; D is possibly TRBD2 (6 bases). CDR1 KGHSH and CDR2 LQKENI come from the germline V gene. Trimming pared 3 bases from V and 8 bases from J, leaving 11 bases between. CDR3 length equals 13 residues. CDR3 residues: CASSPLWEDIQYF. CDR3 DNA sequence: TGTGCCAGCTCACCCCTTTGGGAGGACATTCAGTACTTC.

The chain employs TRBV7-8 and TRBJ2-4; D is unresolved. The assigned J gene may be wrong: the sequence end matches TRBJ2-7 better. The CDR3 contains 13 residues. Germline values: CDR1 SGHVS, CDR2 FQNEAQ. CDR3 nucleotide sequence: TGTGCCAGCAGCTTTCACTTTAGGTACGAGCAGTACTTC. Its protein is CASSFHFRYEQYF.

The chain's CDR3 is CATSRDTGEGDDGLSIQYF. The CDR3, as DNA: TGTGCCACCAGCAGAGATACAGGGGAGGGTGATGATGGTCTTAGCATTCAGTACTTC. The chain employs TRBV15 and TRBJ2-4; either TRBD1 or TRBD2 may fit D (7 bases each). V was shortened by 0 bases and J by 9 bases, with 27 bases between the two germline ends. The CDR3 spans 19 residues. Germline V gene lookup returns CDR1 LNHNV and CDR2 YYDKDF (reference sequence).

CDR3 loop: CASSSQGLGEQYF. CDR3 nucleotide sequence: TGTGCCAGCAGCTCCCAGGGTCTCGGTGAGCAGTACTTC. This sequence joins TRBV7-3 and TRBJ2-5; tentatively, D is TRBD1 (5 bases). The CDR3 runs to 13 residues. Trimming stripped 4 bases from V and 11 bases from J, with 17 bases between. The germline CDR1 and CDR2 sequences are SGHTA and FQGTGA.

Worth noting for this clonotype: One end of the junction is discordant with germline, which a read error may explain. This rearrangement joins TRBV5-1 to TRBJ2-7; 12 nucleotides line up with TRBD2. The CDR3 has 18 amino acids. In germline, CDR1 is SGHRS, CDR2 YFSETQ. This CDR3 is CAGSLTSGSLGASYEQYF. The CDR3 DNA reads TGCGCCGGCAGCCTGACTAGCGGGAGTCTCGGGGCGTCCTACGAGCAGTACTTC.

The rearrangement uses TRBV2 and TRBJ1-5; TRBD1 agrees at 9 bases. CDR3 length equals 16 residues. Germline trimming cut 8 bases from V and 0 bases from J; bases unmatched to any gene: 8. Germline V gives CDR1 SNHLY, CDR2 FYNNEI. The DNA of the CDR3 is TGTGCCAGCTCTCCGGGACAGGGTAATAGCAATCAGCCCCAGCATTTT. Translated, it gives CASSPGQGNSNQPQHF.

V usage is TRBV20-1 and J usage is TRBJ2-7; 9 bases fit TRBD1. The ends lost 1 base at V and 7 bases at J; junction bases unmatched: 8. The CDR3 covers 14 residues. Germline-derived CDR1 and CDR2 are DFQATT and SNEGSKA (reference sequence). In DNA form, the CDR3 reads TGCAGTGCTAGAGTGGGGACAGGGAACAGGGAGCAGTACTTC. This translates into CSARVGTGNREQYF.

In this sample, this clonotype turned up once. The chain recombines TRBV24-1 with TRBJ2-3, with a tentative D call TRBD2 (5 bases). The V gene's germline CDR1 is KGHDR and CDR2 SFDVKD. CDR3 length: 12 amino acids. Trimming removed 9 bases from V and 4 bases from J, with 10 bases in between. DNA for the CDR3: TGTGCCACCCGAGGAGGATCAGATACGCAGTATTTT. It encodes CATRGGSDTQYF.

The chain combines TRBV14 with TRBJ2-1; 8 bases agree with TRBD2. Germline CDR1 SGHDN, CDR2 FVKESK. V shed 2 bases, J shed 0 bases, and the junction held 9 bases outside the gene matches. CDR3 length: 18 residues. The CDR3 loop reads CASSQIFSGGSSYNEQFF. The CDR3 region has the DNA TGTGCCAGCAGCCAAATTTTTTCGGGAGGGAGCTCCTACAATGAGCAGTTCTTC.